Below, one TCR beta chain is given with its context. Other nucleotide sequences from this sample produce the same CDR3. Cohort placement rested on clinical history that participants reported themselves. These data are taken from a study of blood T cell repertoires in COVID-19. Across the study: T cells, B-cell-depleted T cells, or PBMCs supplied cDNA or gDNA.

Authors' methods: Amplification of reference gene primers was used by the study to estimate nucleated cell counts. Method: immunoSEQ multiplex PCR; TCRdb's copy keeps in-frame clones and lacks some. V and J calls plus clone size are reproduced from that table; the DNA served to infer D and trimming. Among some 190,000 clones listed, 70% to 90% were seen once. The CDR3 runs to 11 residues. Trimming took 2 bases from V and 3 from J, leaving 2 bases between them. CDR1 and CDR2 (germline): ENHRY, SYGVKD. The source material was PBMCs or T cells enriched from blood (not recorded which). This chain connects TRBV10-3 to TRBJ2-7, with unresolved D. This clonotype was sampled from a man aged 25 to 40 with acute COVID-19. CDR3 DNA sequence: TGTGCCATCAGTGAGCTCTACGAGCAGTACTTC. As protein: CAISELYEQYF.